The source of this TCR beta chain is a study of cytomegalovirus exposure and HLA in healthy donors. Germline V CDR1 and CDR2: SGHRS, YFSETQ. This CDR3 is 15 amino acids long. J lost 3 bases, V lost 0 bases, and 6 bases had no gene match. The PCR was carried out with 60 Vbeta primers and 13 Jbeta primers. Clones were read by immunoSEQ multiplex PCR, and TCRdb kept only the in-frame ones, dropping some. The top ten hold roughly 11% of the sample, which has about 120,000 clones, around 73% seen once. The study, taken as a whole, reports: Cytomegalovirus-associated status was assigned to more than 150 TCR beta chains. TCR beta sequences numbering around 15,000 were associated with HLA alleles at 0.05 false discovery rate in a later analysis. Reportedly, diagnosis of cytomegalovirus status by the classifier showed high specificity and sensitivity.

The table lists this clone with a count of one. Its antigen is as yet unknown. The receptor comes from a man aged 25 to 40 in good health and CMV-seropositive. Specimen: PBMCs. The V gene is TRBV5-1, the J gene TRBJ2-7; 7 bases agree with TRBD1. In nucleotides, the CDR3 is TGCGCCAGCAGCTTGGAGGGACAGTCGTACTACGAGCAGTACTTC. It codes for CASSLEGQSYYEQYF.